What follows are 17 T cell receptor beta chains derived from one specimen sequenced in a study of OX40 agonist ivuxolimab in advanced cancers. Clones were read by immunoSEQ multiplex PCR, and TCRdb kept only the in-frame ones, dropping some. The table lists 35,000 to 50,000 clones, 88% of them singletons. The sequencing here drew on CD4+ or CD8+ T cells sorted from blood, taken in a trial of the OX40 agonist ivuxolimab. Source of these receptors: an adult with an advanced solid tumor such as melanoma, head and neck, liver or kidney cancer.

The chain uses TRBV6-1 and TRBJ1-2; D might be TRBD1 (5 bases). Per germline, CDR1 MNHNS and CDR2 SASEGT. The CDR3 consists of 14 residues. V lost 6 bases and J 5 bases, leaving 16 bases between the germline ends. DNA of the CDR3: TGTGCCAGCAGAAAAATGGACATCGGGTATGGCTACACCTTC. It encodes CASRKMDIGYGYTF.

This rearrangement joins TRBV28 to TRBJ1-4; D is possibly TRBD1 (6 bases). The germline gives CDR1 MDHEN, CDR2 SYDVKM. With 1 base removed from V and 5 bases from J, the gap between germline ends came to 11 bases. The CDR3 is 15 residues long. CDR3 in amino acids: CASSLYPGENEKLFF. The DNA of the CDR3 is TGTGCCAGCAGTTTATACCCAGGGGAGAATGAAAAACTGTTTTTT. The full variable domain, with the rest looked up from reference TRBV28 and TRBJ1-4, is DVKVTQSSRYLVKRTGEKVFLECVQDMDHENMFWYRQDPGLGLRLIYFSYDVKMKEKGDIPEGYSVSREKKERFSLILESASTNQTSMYLCASSLYPGENEKLFFGSGTQLSVL.

The V gene is TRBV4-3, the J gene TRBJ2-1, with 10 bases that match TRBD2. Germline CDR1 and CDR2: LGHNA and YSLEER. V lost 1 base, J lost 4 bases, and 7 bases stayed unmatched. CDR3 length: 17 amino acids. The CDR3 nucleotides are TGCGCCAGCAGCCAAGGAGAACTAGCGGGGCCATACAATGAGCAGTTCTTC. It translates to CASSQGELAGPYNEQFF.

The V gene is TRBV28, the J gene TRBJ2-3, with D uncertain. The CDR3 covers 16 residues. V gave up 5 bases and J gave up 0 bases, with 15 bases separating them. Germline CDR1 and CDR2: MDHEN and SYDVKM. This chain's CDR3 is CASSPRRGPSTDTQYF. DNA of the CDR3: TGTGCCAGCAGTCCGCGGCGAGGCCCTAGCACAGATACGCAGTATTTT.

The rearrangement joins TRBV6-5 to TRBJ1-5; no clear D gene. The V and J ends lost 8 bases and 2 bases respectively, with 16 bases between them. The CDR3 is 15 residues long. The germline CDR1 and CDR2 sequences are MNHEY and SVGAGI. This CDR3 is CASGESPGGNQPQHF. CDR3 DNA sequence: TGTGCCAGCGGGGAGTCTCCCGGGGGCAATCAGCCCCAGCATTTT.

The chain uses TRBV4-1 and TRBJ2-1; D is unclear. V lost 4 bases and J lost 7, with 17 bases in between. Per the germline V gene, CDR1 is MGHRA and CDR2 is YSYEKL. The CDR3 consists of 15 residues. The CDR3 nucleotides are TGCGCCAGCAGCCTAGGGCCGTCCCTGGAGAATGAGCAGTTCTTC. Encoded protein: CASSLGPSLENEQFF.

This clone was picked up one time. The rearrangement uses TRBV4-3 and TRBJ1-5; the D is unclear. Germline assignment: CDR1 LGHNA and CDR2 YSLEER. With 1 base removed from V and 7 bases from J, the gap between germline ends came to 20 bases. The CDR3 has 17 amino acids. CDR3 in amino acids: CASSQGIIGLAGQPQHF. In DNA form, the CDR3 reads TGCGCCAGCAGCCAAGGGATCATCGGTTTAGCGGGACAGCCCCAGCATTTT.

This clone is a singleton in its sample. The chain carries TRBV19 and TRBJ2-7, with D tentatively TRBD2 (6 bases). Deletions cut 3 bases from V and 3 bases from J, with 12 bases between. The CDR3 totals 14 residues. Germline-derived CDR1 and CDR2 are LNHDA and SQIVND (reference sequence). DNA of the CDR3: TGTGCCAGTAGTATCGGGGCGGGGCTCTACGAGCAGTACTTC. This sequence encodes CASSIGAGLYEQYF.

J is TRBJ1-1 and V is TRBV5-4; TRBD1 matches at 8 bases. V gave up 1 base and J gave up 4 bases; unmatched junction bases: 3. CDR1 is SGHNT and CDR2 is YYREEE in the germline V gene (reference sequence). The CDR3 is 14 residues long. CDR3 nucleotide sequence: TGTGCCAGCAGCTTGACAGGGGGGCCCACTGAAGCTTTCTTT. Encoded protein: CASSLTGGPTEAFF.

The rearrangement joins TRBV7-6 to TRBJ2-1; D uncertain. Germline loops: CDR1 SGHVS, CDR2 FNYEAQ. The CDR3 sequence is 19 residues long. Trimming removed 2 bases at V and 4 bases at J, with 24 bases between. The CDR3 bases are TGTGCCAGCAGCTTATATATAGTCTCGAACGTCGAGAATTACAATGAGCAGTTCTTC. This sequence encodes CASSLYIVSNVENYNEQFF.

The CDR3, as DNA: TGTGCCAGCAGCGGGACAGGGTGGGAGACCCAGTACTTC. Its protein product is CASSGTGWETQYF. This chain joins TRBV5-5 and TRBJ2-5; 9 bases map to TRBD1. With V trimmed by 4 bases and J by 5 bases, 3 bases remained unmatched. This CDR3 contains 13 residues. Looked up from germline, CDR1 is SGHKS and CDR2 is YYEKEE (reference sequence).

The chain is built from TRBV5-5 and TRBJ2-7; TRBD1 aligns across 9 bases. Germline CDR1 reads SGHKS; CDR2 reads YYEKEE (reference sequence). The CDR3 extends over 15 amino acids. V shed 4 bases, J shed 0 bases, and the junction held 5 bases outside the gene matches. CDR3 nucleotide sequence: TGTGCCAGCAGCACAGGGGGCTCTGTCTCCTACGAGCAGTACTTC. Amino acid sequence: CASSTGGSVSYEQYF.

This clone has just a few counts. Other DNA sequences of this sample code for an identical CDR3. The gene calls are TRBV7-9 and TRBJ1-2; D is perhaps TRBD1 (5 bases). V was pared by 5 bases and J by 9 bases, with 25 bases between. The CDR3 length is 16 residues. Germline V lookup: CDR1 SEHNR, CDR2 FQNEAQ (reference sequence). The CDR3 DNA reads as TGTGCCAGCAGCCAACGACCGGGACTGAGAACTATGCGCTACACCTTC. It yields the protein CASSQRPGLRTMRYTF.

The chain recombines TRBV7-6 with TRBJ1-1; maybe TRBD1 (5 bases). Per the germline V gene, CDR1 is SGHVS and CDR2 is FNYEAQ. V lost 4 bases and J 6 bases, leaving 21 bases between the germline ends. This CDR3 is 16 amino acids long. This CDR3 is CASSSGPLKGYPEAFF. The DNA of the CDR3 is TGTGCCAGCAGCTCGGGGCCCCTTAAAGGGTATCCTGAAGCTTTCTTT. The variable domain in full, with the rest retrieved from reference TRBV7-6 and TRBJ1-1, is GAGVSQSPRYKVTKRGQDVALRCDPISGHVSLYWYRQALGQGPEFLTYFNYEAQQDKSGLPNDRFSAERPEGSISTLTIQRTEQRDSAMYRCASSSGPLKGYPEAFFGQGTRLTVV.

V and J are TRBV2 and TRBJ1-6; D might be TRBD1 (6 bases). In germline, CDR1 is SNHLY, CDR2 FYNNEI. The length of the CDR3 is 13 residues. Trimming shortened V by 7 bases and J by 7 bases, and 11 bases separated the two germline ends. CDR3 in amino acids: CASIGQTNSPLHF. The CDR3 region has the DNA TGTGCCAGCATCGGACAGACGAATTCACCCCTCCACTTT.

This clone showed up just a few times. The chain has TRBV4-2 and TRBJ1-2; the D is unclear. This CDR3 has 15 amino acids. V was clipped by 0 bases and J by 2 bases, with 10 bases between them. CDR1 is LGHNA and CDR2 is YNFKEQ in the germline V gene. The CDR3 spells CASSQEGDTNYGYTF. In DNA form, the CDR3 reads TGTGCCAGCAGCCAAGAAGGTGACACCAACTATGGCTACACCTTC.

This sequence joins TRBV7-7 and TRBJ1-3; TRBD1 aligns across 11 bases. The CDR3 length is 15 residues. Germline CDR1 reads SSHAT; CDR2 reads FNYEAQ (reference sequence). The V segment lost 5 bases and the J segment 8 bases; nucleotides outside the gene matches: 8. This CDR3 reads CASSPSGQGVDTIYF. The DNA for the CDR3 is TGTGCCAGCAGCCCCTCGGGACAGGGGGTTGACACCATATATTTT.